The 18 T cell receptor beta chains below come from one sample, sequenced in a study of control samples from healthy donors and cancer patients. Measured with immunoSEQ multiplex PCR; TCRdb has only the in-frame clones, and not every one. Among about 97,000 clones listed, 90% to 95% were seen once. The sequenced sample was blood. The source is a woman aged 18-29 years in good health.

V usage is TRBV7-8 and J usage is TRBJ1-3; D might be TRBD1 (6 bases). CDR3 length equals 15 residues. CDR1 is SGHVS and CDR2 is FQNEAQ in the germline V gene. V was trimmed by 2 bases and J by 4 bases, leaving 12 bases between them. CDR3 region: CASSLKRGVGNTIYF. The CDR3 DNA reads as TGTGCCAGCAGCTTAAAAAGGGGGGTCGGAAACACCATATATTTT.

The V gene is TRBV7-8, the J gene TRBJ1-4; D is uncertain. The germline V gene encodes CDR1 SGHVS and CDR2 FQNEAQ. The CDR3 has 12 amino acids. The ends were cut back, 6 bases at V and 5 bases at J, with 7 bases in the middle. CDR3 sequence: CASSFKNEKLFF. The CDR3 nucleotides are TGTGCCAGCAGTTTCAAAAATGAAAAACTGTTTTTT.

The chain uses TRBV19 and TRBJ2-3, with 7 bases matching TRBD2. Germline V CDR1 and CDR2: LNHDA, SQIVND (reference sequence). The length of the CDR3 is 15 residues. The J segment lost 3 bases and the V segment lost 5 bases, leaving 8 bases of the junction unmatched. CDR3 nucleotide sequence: TGTGCCAGTAGTTCCAGCGGGATAGGAACAGATACGCAGTATTTT. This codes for CASSSSGIGTDTQYF.

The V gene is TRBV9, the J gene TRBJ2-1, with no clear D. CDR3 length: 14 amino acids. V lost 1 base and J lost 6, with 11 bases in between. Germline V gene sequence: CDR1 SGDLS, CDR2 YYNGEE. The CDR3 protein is CASSVNVIGNEQFF. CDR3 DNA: TGTGCCAGCAGCGTAAATGTTATCGGCAATGAGCAGTTCTTC.

The CDR3 sequence: CASSRDSEDTQYF. DNA for the CDR3: TGTGCCAGCAGTCGCGATTCTGAAGATACGCAGTATTTT. V and J are TRBV25-1 and TRBJ2-3; D call uncertain. There are 13 residues in the CDR3. Germline V gives CDR1 MGHDK, CDR2 SYGVNS. V lost 5 bases to trimming and J lost 5 bases, with 11 bases between them.

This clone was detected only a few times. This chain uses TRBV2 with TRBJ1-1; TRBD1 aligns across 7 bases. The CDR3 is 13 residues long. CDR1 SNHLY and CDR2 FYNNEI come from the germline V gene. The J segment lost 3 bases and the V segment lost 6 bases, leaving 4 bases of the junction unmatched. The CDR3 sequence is CASRPGQYTEAFF. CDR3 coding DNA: TGTGCCAGCAGACCGGGACAGTACACTGAAGCTTTCTTT.

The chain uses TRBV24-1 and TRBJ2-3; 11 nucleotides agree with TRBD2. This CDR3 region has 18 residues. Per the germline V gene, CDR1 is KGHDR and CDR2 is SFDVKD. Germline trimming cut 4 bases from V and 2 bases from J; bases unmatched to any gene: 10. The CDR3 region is CATSDNPGTSGTTDTQYF. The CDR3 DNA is TGTGCCACCAGTGACAACCCGGGGACTAGCGGTACCACAGATACGCAGTATTTT.

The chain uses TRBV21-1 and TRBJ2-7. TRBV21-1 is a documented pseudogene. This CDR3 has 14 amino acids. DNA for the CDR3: TGTGCCAGCAGCAATCGGCTCTTCTACTACGAGCAGTACTTC. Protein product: CASSNRLFYYEQYF.

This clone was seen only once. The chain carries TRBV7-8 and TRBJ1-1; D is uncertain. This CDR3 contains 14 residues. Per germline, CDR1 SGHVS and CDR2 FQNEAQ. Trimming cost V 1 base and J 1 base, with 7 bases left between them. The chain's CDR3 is CASSLESGNTEAFF. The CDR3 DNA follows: TGTGCCAGCAGCTTAGAAAGCGGGAACACTGAAGCTTTCTTT.

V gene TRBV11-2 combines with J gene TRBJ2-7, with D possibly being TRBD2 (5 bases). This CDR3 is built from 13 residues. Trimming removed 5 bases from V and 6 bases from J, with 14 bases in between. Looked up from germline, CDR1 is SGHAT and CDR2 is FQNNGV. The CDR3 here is CASSRTGLGEQYF. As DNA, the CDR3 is TGTGCCAGCAGCAGGACGGGATTGGGCGAGCAGTACTTC.

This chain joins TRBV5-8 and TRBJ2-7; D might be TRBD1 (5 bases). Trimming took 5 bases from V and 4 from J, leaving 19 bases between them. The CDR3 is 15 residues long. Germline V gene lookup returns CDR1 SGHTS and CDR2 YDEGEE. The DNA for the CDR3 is TGTGCCAGCAGTTTTGGTGACAGCGAGCAGTACGAGCAGTACTTC. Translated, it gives CASSFGDSEQYEQYF.

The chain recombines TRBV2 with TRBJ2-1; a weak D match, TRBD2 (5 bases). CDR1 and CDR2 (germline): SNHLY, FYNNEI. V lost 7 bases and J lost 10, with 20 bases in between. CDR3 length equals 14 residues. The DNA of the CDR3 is TGTGCCAGCACTTCTGACAATGGGAGTGGAGAGCAGTTCTTC. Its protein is CASTSDNGSGEQFF. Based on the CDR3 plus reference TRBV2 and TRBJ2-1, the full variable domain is EPEVTQTPSHQVTQMGQEVILRCVPISNHLYFYWYRQILGQKVEFLVSFYNNEISEKSEIFDDQFSVERPDGSNFTLKIRSTKLEDSAMYFCASTSDNGSGEQFFGPGTRLTVL.

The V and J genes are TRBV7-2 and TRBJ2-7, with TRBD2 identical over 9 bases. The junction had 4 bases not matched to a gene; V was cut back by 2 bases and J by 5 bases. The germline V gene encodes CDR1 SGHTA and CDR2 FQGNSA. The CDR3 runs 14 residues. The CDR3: CASSLSSGIDEQYF. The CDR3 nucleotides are TGTGCCAGCAGCTTATCTAGCGGGATAGACGAGCAGTACTTC.

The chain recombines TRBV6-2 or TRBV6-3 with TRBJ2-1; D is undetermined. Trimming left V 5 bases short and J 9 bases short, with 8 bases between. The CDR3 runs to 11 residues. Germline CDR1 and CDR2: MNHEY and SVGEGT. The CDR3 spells CASSRTGEQFF. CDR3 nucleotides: TGTGCCAGCAGTAGAACGGGTGAGCAGTTCTTC.

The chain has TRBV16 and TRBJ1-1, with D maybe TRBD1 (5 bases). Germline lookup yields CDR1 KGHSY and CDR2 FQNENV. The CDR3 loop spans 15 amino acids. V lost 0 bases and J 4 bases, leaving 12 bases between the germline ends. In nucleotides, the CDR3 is TGTGCCAGCAGCCAATCGGGAAGGGGAGGCACTGAAGCTTTCTTT. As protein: CASSQSGRGGTEAFF. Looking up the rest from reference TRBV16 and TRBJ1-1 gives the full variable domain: GEEVAQTPKHLVRGEGQKAKLYCAPIKGHSYVFWYQQVLKNEFKFLISFQNENVFDETGMPKERFSAKCLPNSPCSLEIQATKLEDSAVYFCASSQSGRGGTEAFFGQGTRLTVV.

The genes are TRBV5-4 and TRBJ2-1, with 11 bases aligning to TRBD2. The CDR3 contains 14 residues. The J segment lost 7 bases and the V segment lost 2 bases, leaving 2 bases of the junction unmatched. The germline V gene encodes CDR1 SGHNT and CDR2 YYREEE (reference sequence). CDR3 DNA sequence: TGTGCCAGCAGCTTAACTAGCGGGAGTAATGAGCAGTTCTTC. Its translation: CASSLTSGSNEQFF.

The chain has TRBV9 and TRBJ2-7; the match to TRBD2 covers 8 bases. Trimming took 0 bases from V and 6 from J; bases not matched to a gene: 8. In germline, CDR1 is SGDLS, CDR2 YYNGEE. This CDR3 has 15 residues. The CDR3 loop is CASSVGSLAGSEQYF. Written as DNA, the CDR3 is TGTGCCAGCAGCGTAGGAAGTTTAGCGGGATCCGAGCAGTACTTC.

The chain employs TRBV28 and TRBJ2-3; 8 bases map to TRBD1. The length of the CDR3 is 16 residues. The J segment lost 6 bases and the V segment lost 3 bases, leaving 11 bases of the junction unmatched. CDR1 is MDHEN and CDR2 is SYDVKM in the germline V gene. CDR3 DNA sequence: TGTGCCAGCAGTTTGCAGGGGGCCCCTCCGGGGGATACGCAGTATTTT. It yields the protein CASSLQGAPPGDTQYF. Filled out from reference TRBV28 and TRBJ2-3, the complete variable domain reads DVKVTQSSRYLVKRTGEKVFLECVQDMDHENMFWYRQDPGLGLRLIYFSYDVKMKEKGDIPEGYSVSREKKERFSLILESASTNQTSMYLCASSLQGAPPGDTQYFGPGTRLTVL.